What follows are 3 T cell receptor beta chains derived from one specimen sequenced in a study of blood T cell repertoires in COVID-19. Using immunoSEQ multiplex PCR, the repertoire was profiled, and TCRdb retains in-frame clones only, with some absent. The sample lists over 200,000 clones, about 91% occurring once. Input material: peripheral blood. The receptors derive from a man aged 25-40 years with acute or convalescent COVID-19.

The CDR3: CASSSRQGLNYGYTF. The CDR3 nucleotides read TGTGCCAGCAGCTCCCGACAGGGGTTGAACTATGGCTACACCTTC. The chain joins TRBV5-4 to TRBJ1-2, with 8 bases matching TRBD1. Germline trimming cut 3 bases from V and 2 bases from J; bases unmatched to any gene: 6. Germline CDR1 is SGHNT and CDR2 is YYREEE (reference sequence). The CDR3 sequence is 15 residues long.

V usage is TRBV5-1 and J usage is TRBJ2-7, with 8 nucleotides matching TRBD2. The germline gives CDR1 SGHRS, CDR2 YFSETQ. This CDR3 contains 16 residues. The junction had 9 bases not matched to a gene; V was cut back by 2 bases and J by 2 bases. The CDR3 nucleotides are TGCGCCAGCAGCTTCGGCGGGGGGCTTGTAACCTACGAGCAGTACTTC. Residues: CASSFGGGLVTYEQYF.

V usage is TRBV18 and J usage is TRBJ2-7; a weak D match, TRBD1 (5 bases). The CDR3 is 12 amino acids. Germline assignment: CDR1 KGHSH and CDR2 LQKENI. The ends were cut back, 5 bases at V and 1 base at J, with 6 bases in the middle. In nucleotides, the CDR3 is TGTGCCAGCTCAGGGGCTTCCTACGAGCAGTACTTC. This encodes CASSGASYEQYF.